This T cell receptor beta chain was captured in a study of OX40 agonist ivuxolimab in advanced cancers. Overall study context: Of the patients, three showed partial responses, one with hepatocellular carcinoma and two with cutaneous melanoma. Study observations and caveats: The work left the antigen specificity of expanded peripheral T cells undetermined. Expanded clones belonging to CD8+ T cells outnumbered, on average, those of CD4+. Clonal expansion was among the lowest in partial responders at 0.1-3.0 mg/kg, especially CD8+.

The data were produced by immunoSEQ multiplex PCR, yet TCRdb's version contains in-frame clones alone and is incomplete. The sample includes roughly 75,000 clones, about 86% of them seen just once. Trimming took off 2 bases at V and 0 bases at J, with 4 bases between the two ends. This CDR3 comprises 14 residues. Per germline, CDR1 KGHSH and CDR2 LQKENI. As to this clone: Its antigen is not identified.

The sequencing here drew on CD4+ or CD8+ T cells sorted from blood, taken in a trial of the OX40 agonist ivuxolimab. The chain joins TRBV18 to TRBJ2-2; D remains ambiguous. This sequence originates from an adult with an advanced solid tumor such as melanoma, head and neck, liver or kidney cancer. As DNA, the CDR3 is TGTGCCAGCTCACCAAGTTCGAACACCGGGGAGCTGTTTTTT. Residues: CASSPSSNTGELFF.